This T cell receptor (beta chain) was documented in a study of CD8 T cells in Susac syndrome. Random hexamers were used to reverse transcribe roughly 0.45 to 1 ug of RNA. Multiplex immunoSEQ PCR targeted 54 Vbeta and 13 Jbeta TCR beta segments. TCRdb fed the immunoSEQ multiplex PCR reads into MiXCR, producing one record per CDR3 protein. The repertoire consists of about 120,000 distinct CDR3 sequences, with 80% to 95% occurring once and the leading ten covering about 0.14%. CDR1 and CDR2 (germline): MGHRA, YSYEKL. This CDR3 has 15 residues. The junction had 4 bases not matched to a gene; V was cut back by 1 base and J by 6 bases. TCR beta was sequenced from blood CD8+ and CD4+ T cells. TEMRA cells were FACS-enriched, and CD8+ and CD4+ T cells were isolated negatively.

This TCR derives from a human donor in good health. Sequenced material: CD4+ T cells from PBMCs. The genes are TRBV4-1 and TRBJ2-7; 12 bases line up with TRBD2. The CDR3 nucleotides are TGCGCCAGCAGCCAAGGGACTAGCGGGATTAGCGAGCAGTACTTC. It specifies CASSQGTSGISEQYF.